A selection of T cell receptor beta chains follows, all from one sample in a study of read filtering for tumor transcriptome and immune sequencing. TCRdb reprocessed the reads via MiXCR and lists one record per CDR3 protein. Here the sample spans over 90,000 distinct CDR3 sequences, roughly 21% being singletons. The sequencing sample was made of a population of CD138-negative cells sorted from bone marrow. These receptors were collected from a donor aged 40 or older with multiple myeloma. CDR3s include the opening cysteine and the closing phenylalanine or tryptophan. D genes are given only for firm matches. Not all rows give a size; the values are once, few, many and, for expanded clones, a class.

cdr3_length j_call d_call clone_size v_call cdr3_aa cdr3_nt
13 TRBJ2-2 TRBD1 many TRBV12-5 CASGPGQGGELFF TGTGCTAGTGGTCCGGGACAGGGCGGGGAGCTGTTTTTT
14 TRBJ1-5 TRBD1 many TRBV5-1 CASSFGTGDQPQHF TGCGCCAGCAGCTTTGGGACAGGGGATCAGCCCCAGCATTTT
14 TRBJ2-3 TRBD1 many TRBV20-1 CSASEGTATDTQYF TGCAGTGCTAGTGAGGGGACAGCCACAGATACGCAGTATTTT
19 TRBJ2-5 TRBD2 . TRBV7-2 CASSWRGSSGGPVQGTQYF TGTGCCAGCAGCTGGAGGGGATCTAGCGGGGGGCCGGTGCAAGGGACCCAGTACTTC
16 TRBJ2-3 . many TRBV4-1 CASSQGPRGSTDTQYF TGCGCCAGCAGCCAAGGTCCTCGCGGGAGCACAGATACGCAGTATTTT
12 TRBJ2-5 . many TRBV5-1 CASGEVVETQYF TGCGCCAGCGGAGAGGTGGTTGAGACCCAGTACTTC
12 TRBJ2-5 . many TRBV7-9 CASSRDQETQYF TGTGCCAGCTCACGAGACCAAGAGACCCAGTACTTC
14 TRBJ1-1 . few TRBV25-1 CASGHGEALTEAFF TGTGCCAGCGGCCACGGGGAGGCGTTGACTGAAGCTTTCTTT
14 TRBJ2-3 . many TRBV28 CASSLLIGTDTQYF TGTGCCAGCAGTTTATTGATAGGCACAGATACGCAGTATTTT
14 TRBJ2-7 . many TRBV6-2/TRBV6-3 CASSLLGLSYEQYF TGTGCCAGCAGTCTCCTAGGGCTCTCCTACGAGCAGTACTTC
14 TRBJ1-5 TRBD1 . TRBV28 CASRPTGDHQPQHF TGTGCCAGCAGGCCGACAGGGGACCATCAGCCCCAGCATTTT
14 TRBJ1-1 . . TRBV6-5 CASSYSAGRTEAFF TGTGCCAGCAGTTACTCTGCAGGGAGGACTGAAGCTTTCTTT
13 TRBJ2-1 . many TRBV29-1 CSVERTAYNEQFF TGCAGCGTTGAACGGACAGCGTACAATGAGCAGTTCTTC
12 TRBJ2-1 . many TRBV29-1 CSDTGNHNEQFF TGCAGCGATACAGGCAACCACAATGAGCAGTTCTTC
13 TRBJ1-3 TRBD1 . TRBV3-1 CASSQRGPDTIYF TGTGCCAGCAGCCAAAGGGGGCCGGACACCATATATTTT
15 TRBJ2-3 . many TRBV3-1 CASSQLITSTDTQYF TGTGCCAGCAGCCAATTAATCACTAGCACAGATACGCAGTATTTT
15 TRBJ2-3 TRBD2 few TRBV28 CASTPRRGVEDTQYF TGTGCCAGCACCCCCCGGCGGGGGGTTGAAGATACGCAGTATTTT
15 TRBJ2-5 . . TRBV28 CASRLRTALGETQYF TGTGCCAGCAGGCTAAGGACCGCCCTCGGTGAGACCCAGTACTTC
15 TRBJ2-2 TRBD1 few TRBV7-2 CASSPDRGGTGELFF TGTGCCAGCAGTCCGGACAGGGGAGGCACCGGGGAGCTGTTTTTT
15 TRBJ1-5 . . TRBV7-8 CASSLMREVNQPQHF TGTGCCAGCAGCCTGATGAGGGAAGTCAATCAGCCCCAGCATTTT
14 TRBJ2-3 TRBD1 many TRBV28 CASSSGGEADTQYF TGTGCCAGCAGTTCAGGGGGAGAGGCAGATACGCAGTATTTT